This TCR beta chain was sequenced in a study of blood T cells in healthy people across ages. The draw of peripheral blood yielded 8.5 to 10 milliliters from each donor. In its sample, this clonotype was seen a few times. Its antigen is undetermined. The CDR3 loop spans 13 amino acids. Germline-derived CDR1 and CDR2 are MDHEN and SYDVKM. Trimming removed 5 bases at V and 10 bases at J, with 16 bases between. Then a second PCR, running roughly 6 to 11 cycles, was carried out with a sample-barcoded 5' primer and a J-beta primer mix. Each sample yielded at least 2.5 million CDR3-containing paired-end reads. TCRdb redid the calling of the 5' RACE reads with MiXCR, one entry per CDR3 protein. The sample records hundreds of thousands of distinct CDR3 sequences, about half being singletons. Overall study results and limits: Underestimates were what the diversity estimates from one million T cells were considered to be. Roughly linear age-related decline in beta diversity appeared, significant by age roughly 40.

The material sequenced was blood. This clonotype originated in a woman aged 55-70 years in good health. The V and J genes are TRBV28 and TRBJ2-3, with a tentative D call TRBD2 (5 bases). CDR3 bases: TGTGCCAGCAGTGACCGACTACACGGACCGCAGTATTTT. Its protein product is CASSDRLHGPQYF. The full variable domain, in which reference TRBV28 and TRBJ2-3 provide the parts outside the CDR3, is DVKVTQSSRYLVKRTGEKVFLECVQDMDHENMFWYRQDPGLGLRLIYFSYDVKMKEKGDIPEGYSVSREKKERFSLILESASTNQTSMYLCASSDRLHGPQYFGPGTRLTVL.